These 21 T cell receptor beta chains originate from one sample sequenced in a study of T-cell memory formation after mild COVID-19. TCRdb processed the 5' RACE reads anew with MiXCR; each CDR3 protein has one entry. The table has just under 550,000 distinct CDR3 sequences, around 21% seen once; the top ten hold about 12%. Material for sequencing was PBMCs or a T cell subset sorted from them (not recorded which). These TCRs come from an adult woman who had mild COVID-19 (a few samples of this study predate the infection). Cell type and time point are not known.

The V and J genes are TRBV6-2 or TRBV6-3 and TRBJ2-1; no reliable D call. V gave up 3 bases and J gave up 10 bases, with 10 bases separating them. The CDR3 consists of 12 residues. Germline V gene sequence: CDR1 MNHEY, CDR2 SVGEGT. The CDR3 region has the DNA TGTGCCAGCAGTTATGTTGGGCAGGAGCAGTTCTTC. Its protein is CASSYVGQEQFF.

The chain joins TRBV7-2 to TRBJ2-7; perhaps TRBD2 as D (6 bases). Trimming took off 5 bases at V and 6 bases at J, with 20 bases between the two ends. From germline, CDR1 is SGHTA and CDR2 FQGNSA. This CDR3 is built from 15 residues. The CDR3 DNA follows: TGTGCCAGCAGCCAGGCGCTAGGGACTGGGGGCGAGCAGTACTTC. This encodes CASSQALGTGGEQYF.

The V call is TRBV7-9, the J call TRBJ2-3; possibly TRBD1 or TRBD2 for D (6 bases each). The CDR3 has 17 residues. Germline-derived CDR1 and CDR2 are SEHNR and FQNEAQ (reference sequence). V lost 2 bases and J 2 bases, leaving 17 bases between the germline ends. The DNA of the CDR3 is TGTGCCAGCAGCTTACCGGGGGCCCCACTAGCCACAGATACGCAGTATTTT. Its protein is CASSLPGAPLATDTQYF.

This clonotype occurred a few times. The chain is built from TRBV7-6 and TRBJ1-1; D unresolved. CDR1 and CDR2 from the germline V gene are SGHVS and FNYEAQ. Trimming shortened V by 4 bases and J by 0 bases, and 24 bases separated the two germline ends. CDR3 length: 19 residues. The CDR3 bases are TGTGCCAGCAGCTCACCCGCCTCGGAGGCAGGAAGGTTGAACACTGAAGCTTTCTTT. As protein: CASSSPASEAGRLNTEAFF.

The J gene is TRBJ2-2, the V gene TRBV5-5; TRBD1 or TRBD2 may be the D gene (5 bases each). V shed 1 base and J shed 0 bases, with 10 bases lying between them. CDR1 and CDR2 (germline): SGHKS, YYEKEE (reference sequence). The CDR3 runs 16 residues. CDR3 sequence: CASSLPGTANTGELFF. CDR3 DNA: TGTGCCAGCAGCTTGCCCGGGACGGCGAACACCGGGGAGCTGTTTTTT.

J is TRBJ1-1 and V is TRBV7-9; maybe TRBD1 (5 bases). The CDR3 has 13 amino acids. Germline V gene sequence: CDR1 SEHNR, CDR2 FQNEAQ (reference sequence). Trimming stripped 2 bases from V and 4 bases from J, with 8 bases between. CDR3 sequence (DNA): TGTGCCAGCAGCTTAAGGGACCTCACTGAAGCTTTCTTT. Protein product: CASSLRDLTEAFF.

The rearrangement uses TRBV7-2 and TRBJ2-3; TRBD2 matches 11 bases. The germline CDR1 and CDR2 sequences are SGHTA and FQGNSA. This CDR3 spans 17 amino acids. The V segment lost 2 bases and the J segment 2 bases; nucleotides outside the gene matches: 6. The CDR3 region is CASSLLLAGVSTDTQYF. In nucleotides, the CDR3 is TGTGCCAGCAGCTTACTACTAGCGGGAGTTTCCACAGATACGCAGTATTTT.

In this sample, this clonotype turned up a few times. V is TRBV12-3 or TRBV12-4 and J is TRBJ1-1; D is undetermined. There are 12 residues in the CDR3. V dropped 6 bases and J dropped 4 bases, with 9 bases sitting between them. The CDR3 is CASSARGTEAFF. The CDR3 DNA is TGTGCCAGCAGCGCCCGAGGCACTGAAGCTTTCTTT.

This clonotype was detected only a few times. V and J are TRBV12-3 or TRBV12-4 and TRBJ2-1; TRBD1 matches at 9 bases. The CDR3 runs to 18 residues. V was clipped by 0 bases and J by 2 bases; unmatched bases: 8. The CDR3 here is CASSLALGQGRAYNEQFF. The CDR3 DNA reads TGTGCCAGCAGTTTAGCCCTGGGACAGGGCAGGGCCTACAATGAGCAGTTCTTC.

This clonotype was observed a few times. The chain carries TRBV7-9 and TRBJ2-2; no definite D call. The CDR3 runs 14 residues. Germline V gene sequence: CDR1 SEHNR, CDR2 FQNEAQ (reference sequence). V shed 5 bases and J shed 4 bases, with 11 bases lying between them. The CDR3 DNA follows: TGTGCCAGCAGCCGGCAGCGATTCACCGGGGAGCTGTTTTTT. It yields the protein CASSRQRFTGELFF.

The rearrangement uses TRBV7-6 and TRBJ2-1; TRBD2 aligns across 7 bases. Germline lookup yields CDR1 SGHVS and CDR2 FNYEAQ. J was trimmed by 10 bases and V by 1 base; bases with no gene match: 7. The CDR3 runs 14 residues. The CDR3 loop reads CASSLVGGENEQFF. DNA of the CDR3: TGTGCCAGCAGCTTAGTGGGGGGGGAAAACGAGCAGTTCTTC.

This chain joins TRBV4-1 and TRBJ2-5; possibly TRBD1 for D (5 bases). V lost 3 bases, J lost 5 bases, and 10 bases lay in between. This CDR3 comprises 13 residues. CDR1 is MGHRA and CDR2 is YSYEKL in the germline V gene. Here the CDR3 DNA reads TGCGCCAGCAGCCACGAAGGGGTGGAGACCCAGTACTTC. It codes for CASSHEGVETQYF.

This clonotype has a handful of counts. The chain uses TRBV4-3 and TRBJ2-1, with a possible D match to TRBD2 (5 bases). CDR3 size: 14 residues. Germline lookup yields CDR1 LGHNA and CDR2 YSLEER. V was trimmed by 1 base and J by 8 bases, leaving 12 bases between them. The CDR3 here is CASSQVLGSYEQFF. CDR3 nucleotide sequence: TGCGCCAGCAGCCAAGTTCTAGGGAGCTATGAGCAGTTCTTC.

Only a few counts were recorded for this clonotype. The chain links TRBV7-9 to TRBJ2-5; D is perhaps TRBD2 (5 bases). Trimming removed 5 bases from V and 2 bases from J, with 12 bases in between. The CDR3 extends over 14 amino acids. The germline gives CDR1 SEHNR, CDR2 FQNEAQ (reference sequence). The CDR3 sequence: CASSGRAKQETQYF. The DNA for the CDR3 is TGTGCCAGCAGCGGGCGGGCCAAACAAGAGACCCAGTACTTC.

This clonotype has just a few counts. The V call is TRBV20-1, the J call TRBJ1-3, with D possibly matching TRBD1 (5 bases). V lost 0 bases and J lost 4, with 13 bases in between. Germline CDR1 reads DFQATT; CDR2 reads SNEGSKA (reference sequence). This CDR3 is built from 15 residues. DNA of the CDR3: TGCAGTGCTAGAGATTCTGCAGGGTCGGGAAACACCATATATTTT. Its protein is CSARDSAGSGNTIYF.

The J gene is TRBJ1-5, the V gene TRBV18; 9 nucleotides align to TRBD1. CDR1 is KGHSH and CDR2 is LQKENI in the germline V gene. This CDR3 contains 16 residues. V dropped 3 bases and J dropped 8; count of bases not matched to a gene: 11. CDR3 residues: CASSPVLGQGPKPQHF. CDR3 in DNA: TGTGCCAGCTCACCCGTACTGGGACAGGGTCCGAAGCCCCAGCATTTT.

The rearrangement links TRBV5-5 to TRBJ2-3; D uncertain. Trimming pared 4 bases from V and 0 bases from J, leaving 12 bases between. Germline lookup yields CDR1 SGHKS and CDR2 YYEKEE (reference sequence). This CDR3 is built from 15 residues. Written as DNA, the CDR3 is TGTGCCAGCAGCCCGGCACCGCGGAGCACAGATACGCAGTATTTT. Protein product: CASSPAPRSTDTQYF.

This chain uses TRBV7-6 with TRBJ1-5, with a tentative D call TRBD1 (6 bases). Trimming left V 1 base short and J 3 bases short, with 19 bases between. The CDR3 runs to 18 residues. The germline V gene has CDR1 SGHVS and CDR2 FNYEAQ. The CDR3 DNA reads as TGTGCCAGCAGCTTAGTCCCGGGGGGCGCGCCTTCCAATCAGCCCCAGCATTTT. Encoded protein: CASSLVPGGAPSNQPQHF. Full variable domain (outside the CDR3, taken from reference TRBV7-6 and TRBJ1-5): GAGVSQSPRYKVTKRGQDVALRCDPISGHVSLYWYRQALGQGPEFLTYFNYEAQQDKSGLPNDRFSAERPEGSISTLTIQRTEQRDSAMYRCASSLVPGGAPSNQPQHFGDGTRLSIL.

The chain has TRBV12-3 or TRBV12-4 and TRBJ2-1; no clear D gene. The length of the CDR3 is 11 residues. The V gene lost 7 bases and the J gene lost 9 bases, with 10 bases spanning the gap. The CDR3 loop reads CASTNYGEQFF. CDR3 DNA sequence: TGTGCCAGCACCAATTACGGTGAGCAGTTCTTC.

V is TRBV14 and J is TRBJ1-1; D is uncertain. The CDR3 covers 15 residues. Trimming removed 3 bases from V and 3 bases from J, with 14 bases in between. Germline loops: CDR1 SGHDN, CDR2 FVKESK. CDR3 loop: CASSQDPSPYTEAFF. In DNA form, the CDR3 reads TGTGCCAGCAGCCAGGACCCCAGTCCCTACACTGAAGCTTTCTTT. The variable domain in full, with the rest retrieved from reference TRBV14 and TRBJ1-1, is EAGVTQFPSHSVIEKGQTVTLRCDPISGHDNLYWYRRVMGKEIKFLLHFVKESKQDESGMPNNRFLAERTGGTYSTLKVQPAELEDSGVYFCASSQDPSPYTEAFFGQGTRLTVV.

J is TRBJ2-4 and V is TRBV7-9; 9 bases map to TRBD1. This CDR3 contains 17 residues. Trimming cost V 0 bases and J 7 bases; bases outside gene matches: 10. In germline, CDR1 is SEHNR, CDR2 FQNEAQ (reference sequence). The CDR3: CASSLARQGVRGNIQYF. The CDR3 DNA reads TGTGCCAGCAGCTTAGCGAGACAGGGGGTAAGGGGGAACATTCAGTACTTC.